This T cell receptor beta chain was found in a study of CD8 T cells in Susac syndrome. Germline V gene data show CDR1 as GTSNPN and CDR2 as SVGIG (reference sequence). V lost 5 bases and J lost 4, with 20 bases in between. The CDR3 runs 15 residues. TEMRA cells were enriched by FACS, while CD8+ and CD4+ T cells were obtained through a negative isolation that was performed magnetically. Reverse transcription of about 0.5 to 1 ug RNA used random hexamers. TCRdb processed the immunoSEQ multiplex PCR reads anew with MiXCR; each CDR3 protein has one entry. In the table there are approximately 200,000 distinct CDR3 sequences, around 93% of which are singletons.

Input material: CD4+ T cells from PBMCs. This receptor was taken from a human donor with multiple sclerosis. This chain uses TRBV30 with TRBJ2-5; unclear D gene. As DNA, the CDR3 is TGTGCCTGGTGCCCCGGACCTCCAACGGCAGAGACCCAGTACTTC. It specifies CAWCPGPPTAETQYF.